This T cell receptor beta chain was identified during a study of tumor-infiltrating lymphocytes in glioblastoma multiforme. Whole-study results and caveats: Functional subtype sorting of these T cells was not performed.

Three nested ARM-PCR rounds with V-beta and C-beta primers built TCRB libraries. These TCRB libraries lack any described unique molecular identifiers. TCRdb re-analysed the multiplex PCR reads in MiXCR, keeping a single row per CDR3 protein. The profile covers about 15,000 distinct CDR3 sequences, with under 85% appearing a single time and 37% taken by the ten largest. By sample fraction, this clonotype is medium-sized. The antigen is not known. CDR1 is SGHRS and CDR2 is YFSETQ in the germline V gene. The CDR3 has 16 residues. V shed 5 bases, J shed 5 bases, and the junction held 5 bases outside the gene matches.

The chain carries TRBV5-1 and TRBJ2-1; 15 nucleotides agree with TRBD2. This receptor was taken from a male donor with glioblastoma. The sample comprised brain tumor tissue. In nucleotides, the CDR3 is TGCGCCAGCAGACGGACTAGCGGGAGGGTAGACAATGAGCAGTTCTTC. Its translation is CASRRTSGRVDNEQFF.